A selection of T cell receptor beta chains follows, all from one sample in a study of T cells in Graves' hyperthyroidism and ophthalmopathy. TCRdb called the multiplex PCR reads again in MiXCR, with one record for every CDR3 protein. The profile covers some 350,000 distinct CDR3 sequences, with about an eighth appearing a single time and about a third taken by the ten largest. The material sequenced was blood. The source is a woman between 40 and 55 years old with Graves' ophthalmopathy. CDR3s include the opening cysteine and the closing phenylalanine or tryptophan. Each record gives: J gene, V gene, clone size, D gene, CDR3 protein, CDR3 DNA. D genes are given only for firm matches. A clone size is listed for some rows: how often the clone was seen (once, few, many), or a class if it is expanded.

TRBJ1-1,TRBV5-4,few,TRBD1,CASSLRRGLNTEAFF,TGTGCCAGCAGCTTGAGGAGGGGGCTGAACACTGAAGCTTTCTTT
TRBJ2-1,TRBV7-2,many,.,CASSLVASSYNEQFF,TGTGCCAGCAGCTTAGTAGCTAGCTCCTACAATGAGCAGTTCTTC
TRBJ2-1,TRBV7-2,many,.,CASSSELAVPYNEQFF,TGTGCCAGCAGCTCAGAACTAGCCGTACCCTACAATGAGCAGTTCTTC
TRBJ2-5,TRBV11-2,many,.,CASSLADFPGETQYF,TGTGCCAGCAGCTTAGCGGACTTCCCTGGGGAGACCCAGTACTTC
TRBJ2-2,TRBV28,many,TRBD2,CASSLGRRGTGELFF,TGTGCCAGCAGTTTAGGCCGGCGGGGGACCGGGGAGCTGTTTTTT
TRBJ2-1,TRBV14,many,.,CASSQAPLGSNEQFF,TGTGCCAGCAGCCAAGCTCCCCTTGGGTCCAATGAGCAGTTCTTC
TRBJ1-1,TRBV29-1,many,.,CSVGGRVLTEAFF,TGCAGCGTTGGTGGGAGGGTGCTCACTGAAGCTTTCTTT
TRBJ1-2,TRBV27,many,.,CASTGRGNYGYTF,TGTGCCAGCACGGGTAGGGGAAACTATGGCTACACCTTC
TRBJ1-2,TRBV15,few,.,CATSREWGGYGYTF,TGTGCCACCAGCAGAGAATGGGGTGGCTATGGCTACACCTTC
TRBJ1-4,TRBV11-3,.,.,CASSHFSATNEKLFF,TGTGCCAGCAGCCACTTCTCTGCAACTAATGAAAAACTGTTTTTT
TRBJ1-4,TRBV29-1,many,TRBD1,CSVSTGMEKLFF,TGCAGCGTTTCGACAGGGATGGAAAAACTGTTTTTT
TRBJ2-7,TRBV7-2,.,.,CASSAGTMGYEQYF,TGTGCCAGCAGCGCAGGGACCATGGGCTACGAGCAGTACTTC
TRBJ2-1,TRBV5-1,few,TRBD2,CASSSTSGGYNEQFF,TGCGCCAGCAGCTCGACTAGCGGGGGCTACAATGAGCAGTTCTTC
TRBJ1-3,TRBV7-9,.,.,CASSGGNRGNTIYF,TGTGCCAGCAGCGGCGGGAATCGTGGAAACACCATATATTTT
TRBJ2-1,TRBV5-5,many,.,CASSPDSFSYNEQFF,TGTGCCAGCAGCCCTGACAGTTTCTCTTACAATGAGCAGTTCTTC
TRBJ2-3,TRBV2,.,.,CASSDRGWTDTQYF,TGTGCCAGCAGTGACAGGGGTTGGACAGATACGCAGTATTTT
TRBJ2-1,TRBV13,few,.,CASSLDGSNGEQFF,TGTGCCAGCAGCTTAGACGGGAGCAACGGTGAGCAGTTCTTC
TRBJ2-1,TRBV20-1,few,.,CSARVTGLSYNEQFF,TGCAGTGCTAGAGTGACGGGACTCTCCTACAATGAGCAGTTCTTC
TRBJ2-7,TRBV28,few,TRBD2,CASSFLSGTVSYEQYF,TGTGCCAGCAGTTTTCTTAGCGGGACGGTCTCCTACGAGCAGTACTTC
TRBJ1-1,TRBV7-2,many,.,CASSLGAAEAFF,TGTGCCAGCAGCCTAGGGGCGGCTGAAGCTTTCTTT
TRBJ2-2,TRBV11-2,few,TRBD1,CASSLEGRTGIDTGQLFF,TGTGCCAGCAGCTTAGAGGGGAGGACAGGGATTGACACCGGGCAGCTGTTTTTT
TRBJ2-5,TRBV7-9,few,.,CASSSRASETQYF,TGTGCCAGCAGCTCTAGGGCCTCGGAGACCCAGTACTTC
TRBJ1-1,TRBV30,.,.,CAWSFNGITEAFF,TGTGCCTGGAGTTTTAACGGGATAACTGAAGCTTTCTTT
TRBJ2-1,TRBV14,many,TRBD2,CASSPGTSGPREQFF,TGTGCCAGCAGCCCCGGGACTAGCGGGCCTCGGGAGCAGTTCTTC
TRBJ2-2,TRBV27,.,TRBD2,CASRPGLAAPGELFF,TGTGCCAGTAGACCGGGACTAGCAGCCCCCGGGGAGCTGTTTTTT
TRBJ2-2,TRBV6-2/TRBV6-3,many,.,CATSAANTGELFF,TGTGCCACCTCGGCCGCGAACACCGGGGAGCTGTTTTTT
TRBJ1-5,TRBV28,.,TRBD1,CASSFTGQGHQPQHF,TGTGCCAGCAGTTTCACCGGACAGGGCCATCAGCCCCAGCATTTT
TRBJ2-1,TRBV11-2,many,.,CASSLVGTQPYDEQFF,TGTGCCAGCAGCTTAGTCGGGACCCAACCCTACGATGAGCAGTTCTTC
TRBJ2-3,TRBV27,many,TRBD2,CASSFPPTSGGPGDTQYF,TGTGCCAGCAGTTTCCCCCCGACTAGCGGGGGGCCCGGAGATACGCAGTATTTT
TRBJ2-7,TRBV20-1,many,TRBD2,CSAKRDREQYF,TGCAGTGCTAAGCGGGATCGCGAGCAGTACTTC
TRBJ2-3,TRBV7-9,many,.,CASSGGGPDTQYF,TGTGCCAGCAGCGGAGGGGGGCCAGATACGCAGTATTTT
TRBJ2-1,TRBV11-2,.,.,CASSVTRGGGYNEQFF,TGTGCCAGCAGCGTCACGAGGGGGGGGGGTTACAATGAGCAGTTCTTC
TRBJ2-1,TRBV2,few,TRBD2,CAGGRGGLNNEQFF,TGTGCCGGCGGACGGGGGGGGCTCAACAATGAGCAGTTCTTC
TRBJ2-6,TRBV6-1,.,.,CASSQWRGEGADVLTF,TGTGCCAGCAGTCAATGGAGGGGTGAGGGGGCCGACGTCCTGACTTTC
TRBJ2-3,TRBV19,few,.,CASTHRSTDTQYF,TGTGCCAGCACTCATAGAAGCACAGATACGCAGTATTTT
TRBJ2-1,TRBV20-1,.,.,CSARGIGDEQFF,TGCAGTGCTAGAGGGATCGGCGATGAGCAGTTCTTC
TRBJ2-5,TRBV11-2,.,.,CASSLRQLGFQETQYF,TGTGCCAGCAGCTTAAGGCAGTTGGGATTCCAAGAGACCCAGTACTTC
TRBJ2-7,TRBV28,many,TRBD1,CASEGTGTYEQYF,TGTGCCAGCGAAGGGACAGGCACCTACGAGCAGTACTTC
TRBJ1-1,TRBV5-1,.,.,CASSLGSRNTEAFF,TGCGCCAGCAGCTTGGGTTCCAGGAACACTGAAGCTTTCTTT
TRBJ1-2,TRBV3-1,.,.,CASSQEVLYGYTF,TGTGCCAGCAGCCAAGAAGTACTCTATGGCTACACCTTC